This T cell receptor beta chain was recorded in a study of Ad26.COV2.S vaccination and SARS-CoV-2 variants. Study context: Intramuscular Ad26.COV2.S doses were given once or twice, 56 days apart.

This table comes from immunoSEQ multiplex PCR, and its TCRdb copy is limited to in-frame clones, with some not included. The profile shows hundreds of thousands of clones, about 90% of them singletons. Noted treatment: roughly 20 received Ad26.COV2.S at low or high dose, single or two shots; about five received placebo; per-sample allocation not given. Vaccine and placebo recipients were sampled on day 63 after the first injection. The donor's status was that of an adult aged 18-55 years in Boston. This CDR3 contains 13 residues. The germline V gene encodes CDR1 SGDLS and CDR2 YYNGEE. Trimming stripped 2 bases from V and 7 bases from J, with 12 bases between.

The sample here was peripheral blood, taken in a trial of Ad26.COV2.S vaccine versus placebo. This sequence joins TRBV9 and TRBJ1-2; the D gene is possibly TRBD1 (6 bases). The sequence was collected from a person between 18 and 59 years old who received the Ad26.COV2.S COVID-19 vaccine or a placebo. DNA of the CDR3: TGTGCCAGCAGCGTGGGGGGGCCCGGTGGCTACACCTTC. It yields the protein CASSVGGPGGYTF.